A single sample is the source of the 27 T cell receptor beta chains below, sequenced in a study of T cell repertoires in cytomegalovirus infection. TCRdb passed the reads through MiXCR, listing each CDR3 protein once. The sample lists 150,000 to 200,000 distinct CDR3 sequences; roughly 28% were seen once. The sample consisted of PBMCs. These receptors came from a human donor in good health (CMV status not recorded). Some clones in this sample may be carry-over from other donors' samples.

The chain employs TRBV2 and TRBJ2-1; TRBD2 is a possible D gene (5 bases). V was shortened by 7 bases and J by 7 bases, with 8 bases between the two germline ends. The CDR3 is 11 residues long. Germline assignment: CDR1 SNHLY and CDR2 FYNNEI. The CDR3 loop reads CASTWTNEQFF. The CDR3 DNA is TGTGCCAGCACCTGGACTAATGAGCAGTTCTTC.

With regard to this clonotype: The germline gene is not matched at one end of the junction; a read error may be the cause. The V and J genes are TRBV5-6 and TRBJ2-1; possible D gene TRBD2, 6 bases. Germline CDR1 reads SGHDT; CDR2 reads YYEEEE. This CDR3 spans 16 amino acids. CDR3 bases: TGTGCCAGCGGCTTGGTTAACGGGGGCTCCTACAATGAGCAGTTCTTC. Translating it yields CASGLVNGGSYNEQFF.

In regard to this clonotype: It may be a read error: a sequence one base away is much more abundant. This sequence joins TRBV11-2 and TRBJ1-1, with D possibly matching TRBD1 (5 bases). Germline CDR1 is SGHAT and CDR2 is FQNNGV. The CDR3 is 15 amino acids. Deletions cut 5 bases from V and 8 bases from J, with 21 bases between. CDR3 sequence: CASSRRDHGEGEAFF. In DNA, the CDR3 is TGTGCCAGCAGCCGCCGGGACCACGGAGAGGGCGAAGCTTTCTTT.

This clonotype was recorded a few times. The J gene is TRBJ1-5, the V gene TRBV7-2; no reliable D call. Looked up from germline, CDR1 is SGHTA and CDR2 is FQGNSA. Trimming removed 2 bases from V and 5 bases from J, with 16 bases in between. The CDR3 spans 16 residues. In nucleotides, the CDR3 is TGTGCCAGCAGCTTATGGCGGCCTTTGGGCGATCAGCCCCAGCATTTT. The encoded protein is CASSLWRPLGDQPQHF. The variable domain in full, completed from reference TRBV7-2 and TRBJ1-5, reads GAGVSQSPSNKVTEKGKDVELRCDPISGHTALYWYRQSLGQGLEFLIYFQGNSAPDKSGLPSDRFSAERTGGSVSTLTIQRTQQEDSAVYLCASSLWRPLGDQPQHFGDGTRLSIL.

CDR3 sequence (DNA): TGTGCCAGCGCGGACCCAGCCTTTCGGGCCAACGTCCTGACTTTC. Residues: CASADPAFRANVLTF. The J gene is TRBJ2-6, the V gene TRBV2, with D hard to call. The CDR3 has 15 residues. CDR1 and CDR2 (germline): SNHLY, FYNNEI. The V end lost 8 bases, the J end lost 5 bases, and 16 bases lay between the germline ends.

V and J are TRBV11-2 and TRBJ1-5; D is unresolved. CDR3 size: 13 residues. V was clipped by 3 bases and J by 10 bases, with 13 bases between them. Looked up from germline, CDR1 is SGHAT and CDR2 is FQNNGV. The CDR3 DNA follows: TGTGCCAGCAGCTTGGGCGCAGTTGGACCCCAGCATTTT. Translation gives CASSLGAVGPQHF.

This clonotype was observed a few times. The gene calls are TRBV20-1 and TRBJ1-1; the D is unclear. Trimming took off 1 base at V and 0 bases at J, with 3 bases between the two ends. The CDR3 has 12 residues. Germline V gives CDR1 DFQATT, CDR2 SNEGSKA (reference sequence). The CDR3 nucleotides read TGCAGTGCTAGAGGCCTGAACACTGAAGCTTTCTTT. Residues: CSARGLNTEAFF.

The chain uses TRBV7-2 and TRBJ1-1; D unresolved. V lost 5 bases and J lost 4, with 17 bases in between. Germline values: CDR1 SGHTA, CDR2 FQGNSA. The CDR3 consists of 15 residues. This CDR3 reads CASSPSLGVSTEAFF. The CDR3 DNA follows: TGTGCCAGCAGCCCATCGTTAGGAGTTAGCACTGAAGCTTTCTTT. Variable domain in full (rest from reference TRBV7-2 and TRBJ1-1): GAGVSQSPSNKVTEKGKDVELRCDPISGHTALYWYRQSLGQGLEFLIYFQGNSAPDKSGLPSDRFSAERTGGSVSTLTIQRTQQEDSAVYLCASSPSLGVSTEAFFGQGTRLTVV.

The table lists this clonotype with many counts. This chain connects TRBV7-9 to TRBJ2-3; TRBD1 agrees at 9 bases. CDR3 length: 16 amino acids. Per germline, CDR1 SEHNR and CDR2 FQNEAQ (reference sequence). V lost 3 bases and J lost 3; bases outside the gene matches: 7. The CDR3 coding sequence is TGTGCCAGCAGCTTGGCGGACAGGGGTGAGACAGATACGCAGTATTTT. Amino acid sequence: CASSLADRGETDTQYF.

The gene calls are TRBV6-1 and TRBJ2-1; D could derive from TRBD1 or TRBD2 (5 bases each). This CDR3 is built from 14 residues. Germline-derived CDR1 and CDR2 are MNHNS and SASEGT. V was trimmed by 5 bases and J by 6 bases, leaving 14 bases between them. The CDR3 loop reads CASSKGPQSNEQFF. DNA of the CDR3: TGTGCCAGCAGTAAGGGACCGCAGAGCAATGAGCAGTTCTTC.

This clonotype was seen a few times. J is TRBJ1-2 and V is TRBV5-1; no clear D. Deletions cut 0 bases from V and 4 bases from J, with 7 bases between. The germline gives CDR1 SGHRS, CDR2 YFSETQ. The length of the CDR3 is 13 residues. In DNA form, the CDR3 reads TGCGCCAGCAGCTTGGATCACGGCTATGGCTACACCTTC. Encoded protein: CASSLDHGYGYTF.

V usage is TRBV11-2 and J usage is TRBJ2-5, with TRBD1 matching over 10 bases. This CDR3 has 14 residues. Trimming at V came to 4 bases and at J to 4 bases, leaving 3 bases not matched to a gene. Germline V lookup: CDR1 SGHAT, CDR2 FQNNGV. The CDR3: CASSWGTGVETQYF. CDR3 DNA: TGTGCCAGCAGCTGGGGGACAGGGGTAGAGACCCAGTACTTC.

This clonotype was observed a handful of times. This chain uses TRBV19 with TRBJ1-1; TRBD1 matches at 9 bases. The germline gives CDR1 LNHDA, CDR2 SQIVND (reference sequence). Trimming cost V 5 bases and J 5 bases; bases outside gene matches: 9. CDR3 length: 15 amino acids. The CDR3: CASSPRDREGTEAFF. The CDR3 nucleotides read TGTGCCAGTAGTCCCAGGGACAGGGAAGGTACTGAAGCTTTCTTT.

This clonotype was seen only a few times. The rearrangement uses TRBV19 and TRBJ2-2; weak D call: TRBD1 (5 bases). Germline CDR1 is LNHDA and CDR2 is SQIVND (reference sequence). There are 16 residues in the CDR3. The ends were cut back, 9 bases at V and 3 bases at J, with 20 bases in the middle. In DNA form, the CDR3 reads TGTGCCAGCGGAGACAGCGAAGTTTTTTACACCGGGGAGCTGTTTTTT. Its protein is CASGDSEVFYTGELFF.

The CDR3 DNA reads as TGTGCCAGCAGTGAAGAAGGGTTCTATGGCTACACCTTC. It specifies CASSEEGFYGYTF. The chain joins TRBV2 to TRBJ1-2; unclear D gene. The germline V gene encodes CDR1 SNHLY and CDR2 FYNNEI. This CDR3 region has 13 residues. The V end was cut by 1 base, the J end by 4 bases, with 7 bases between.

This chain links TRBV12-3 or TRBV12-4 with TRBJ1-1; D is ambiguous. V shed 4 bases and J shed 11 bases, with 11 bases lying between them. The CDR3 spans 11 residues. CDR3 in DNA: TGTGCCAGCAGTTCCAAGGGTGGTGCTTTCTTT. It codes for CASSSKGGAFF.

This clonotype was seen a handful of times. This CDR3 is CASSPTGLYGYTF. In nucleotides, the CDR3 is TGTGCCAGTAGTCCCACAGGGCTCTATGGCTACACCTTC. The chain recombines TRBV19 with TRBJ1-2; possible D gene TRBD1, 6 bases. The germline V gene encodes CDR1 LNHDA and CDR2 SQIVND (reference sequence). V shed 5 bases and J shed 4 bases, with 11 bases lying between them. The CDR3 runs 13 residues.

CDR3 in DNA: TGCAGCGTTGTAGGAGGGTTGGCGGGGTACGAGCAGTACTTC. Encoded protein: CSVVGGLAGYEQYF. The V gene is TRBV29-1, the J gene TRBJ2-7; TRBD2 might be the D (6 bases). Trimming cost V 4 bases and J 4 bases, with 17 bases left between them. Germline V gives CDR1 SQVTM, CDR2 ANQGSEA. This CDR3 region has 14 residues.

This clonotype was detected many times. The chain uses TRBV7-2 and TRBJ2-7; D gene ambiguous. V was cut by 2 bases and J by 2 bases, with 7 bases left in between. CDR1 is SGHTA, CDR2 FQGNSA, per germline. CDR3 size: 13 residues. CDR3 protein: CASSLFRAYEQYF. DNA for the CDR3: TGTGCCAGCAGCTTATTCCGGGCCTACGAGCAGTACTTC.

CDR3 in DNA: TGTGCCAGCAGCGCCAGTGCACTCGGGGAGCAGTACTTC. This encodes CASSASALGEQYF. V and J are TRBV7-6 and TRBJ2-7; no definite D call. The germline V gene has CDR1 SGHVS and CDR2 FNYEAQ. V lost 5 bases to trimming and J lost 7 bases, with 15 bases between them. The CDR3 sequence is 13 residues long.

The V gene is TRBV29-1, the J gene TRBJ1-2; possibly TRBD1 for D (6 bases). This CDR3 contains 12 residues. From germline, CDR1 is SQVTM and CDR2 ANQGSEA. With 4 bases removed from V and 8 bases from J, the gap between germline ends came to 14 bases. CDR3 loop: CSVGIQGYGYTF. The CDR3 DNA reads as TGCAGCGTTGGAATACAGGGTTACGGCTACACCTTC.

This clonotype was seen only a few times. The J gene is TRBJ1-1, the V gene TRBV6-6; TRBD1 agrees at 9 bases. V lost 5 bases to trimming and J lost 7 bases; unmatched junction nucleotides: 14. Per germline, CDR1 MNHNY and CDR2 SVGAGI (reference sequence). The CDR3 has 16 amino acids. The chain's CDR3 is CASSLSPTGTGIEAFF. The CDR3 nucleotides read TGTGCCAGCAGTCTAAGCCCCACCGGGACAGGGATTGAAGCTTTCTTT.

The rearrangement links TRBV7-8 to TRBJ2-5; unclear D gene. The V end was cut by 4 bases, the J end by 7 bases, with 10 bases between. There are 12 residues in the CDR3. Germline assignment: CDR1 SGHVS and CDR2 FQNEAQ. CDR3 region: CASSYVEATQYF. CDR3 bases: TGTGCCAGCAGCTACGTTGAGGCGACCCAGTACTTC.

This clonotype was counted a few times. The rearrangement uses TRBV4-1 and TRBJ1-1, with D possibly TRBD1 on 5 matching bases. The CDR3 is 15 amino acids. V shed 1 base and J shed 1 base, with 10 bases lying between them. Germline-derived CDR1 and CDR2 are MGHRA and YSYEKL. The CDR3, as DNA: TGCGCCAGCAGCCAAGCCCGACAGACGAACACTGAAGCTTTCTTT. Translating gives CASSQARQTNTEAFF.

In this sample, this clonotype turned up a few times. The chain employs TRBV10-2 and TRBJ2-7; D possibly corresponds to TRBD1 (5 bases). The length of the CDR3 is 15 residues. Germline-derived CDR1 and CDR2 are WSHSY and SAAADI. The V end was cut by 2 bases, the J end by 2 bases, with 13 bases between. The CDR3 region is CASSELLEGAYEQYF. In nucleotides, the CDR3 is TGCGCCAGCAGTGAGCTATTAGAAGGGGCCTACGAGCAGTACTTC.

This clonotype was detected only once. The rearrangement links TRBV19 to TRBJ1-5, with D perhaps TRBD1 (5 bases). Germline V CDR1 and CDR2: LNHDA, SQIVND (reference sequence). The CDR3 runs to 12 residues. Deletions cut 2 bases from V and 9 bases from J, with 8 bases between. The CDR3 DNA reads as TGTGCCAGTAGTATACCAGGGAGGCCCCAGCATTTT. Its protein product is CASSIPGRPQHF.

This clonotype was counted a few times. This chain joins TRBV11-2 and TRBJ2-7, with unresolved D. Germline-derived CDR1 and CDR2 are SGHAT and FQNNGV. The CDR3 covers 14 residues. With 4 bases removed from V and 2 bases from J, the gap between germline ends came to 12 bases. In DNA form, the CDR3 reads TGTGCCAGCAGCTCCGGAAGCCGCGCCTACGAGCAGTACTTC. It codes for CASSSGSRAYEQYF.